The 17 T cell receptor beta chains listed next were all sequenced from one sample in a study of T cell changes during pregnancy in multiple sclerosis. Assay used: immunoSEQ multiplex PCR; TCRdb lists only in-frame clones, some missing. The sample records tens of thousands of clones, about 90% being singletons. The sample in question was peripheral blood, obtained after pregnancy. The receptors stem from a female donor in good health, enrolled as a control in a pregnancy study.

This clone came up once. This chain links TRBV28 with TRBJ1-3, with a weak D call TRBD1 (5 bases). The length of the CDR3 is 14 residues. Deletions cut 7 bases from V and 1 base from J, with 11 bases between. The germline V gene has CDR1 MDHEN and CDR2 SYDVKM. CDR3 protein: CASNIPGSGNTIYF. The CDR3 coding sequence is TGTGCCAGCAACATCCCAGGGTCTGGAAACACCATATATTTT.

The chain carries TRBV19 and TRBJ1-1; D is undetermined. The ends were cut back, 6 bases at V and 8 bases at J, with 13 bases in the middle. Germline loops: CDR1 LNHDA, CDR2 SQIVND (reference sequence). The CDR3 extends over 12 amino acids. The CDR3 coding sequence is TGTGCCAGTAGCGCCCCCCCGGGGGAAGCTTTCTTT. Translation: CASSAPPGEAFF.

In nucleotides, the CDR3 is TGTGCCAGCAGCGCAGGGGGCGCGGGCACCCTCCACTTT. This translates into CASSAGGAGTLHF. V usage is TRBV7-6 and J usage is TRBJ1-6; 8 bases agree with TRBD1. J gave up 14 bases and V 5 bases, and 8 bases lay outside the gene matches. In germline, CDR1 is SGHVS, CDR2 FNYEAQ. The CDR3 length is 13 residues.

V usage is TRBV5-8 and J usage is TRBJ1-1, with TRBD1 as a possible D gene (5 bases). The CDR3 has 15 amino acids. Germline-derived CDR1 and CDR2 are SGHTS and YDEGEE. V dropped 2 bases and J dropped 2 bases, with 13 bases sitting between them. In nucleotides, the CDR3 is TGTGCCAGCAGCTTTCAGATAGGGGTCAACACTGAAGCTTTCTTT. Translating gives CASSFQIGVNTEAFF. Together with reference TRBV5-8 and TRBJ1-1, the CDR3 gives the full variable domain: EAGVTQSPTHLIKTRGQQATLRCSPISGHTSVYWYQQALGLGLQFLLWYDEGEERNRGNFPPRFSGRQFPNYSSELNVNALELEDSALYLCASSFQIGVNTEAFFGQGTRLTVV.

This chain uses TRBV19 with TRBJ1-1, with unresolved D. The germline V and J ends were trimmed by 8 bases and 5 bases, with 24 bases remaining between them. Germline V gene sequence: CDR1 LNHDA, CDR2 SQIVND (reference sequence). This CDR3 has 16 residues. The chain's CDR3 is CASCETKYKGRTEAFF. The CDR3 nucleotides are TGTGCCAGTTGCGAGACTAAATACAAAGGGAGGACTGAAGCTTTCTTT.

This clone appeared once. This chain links TRBV10-1 with TRBJ2-7, with D possibly being TRBD2 (5 bases). Germline CDR1 is WNHNN and CDR2 is SYGVQD (reference sequence). The germline V and J ends were trimmed by 0 bases and 4 bases, with 10 bases remaining between them. The CDR3 is 14 amino acids. The CDR3 DNA reads as TGCGCCAGCAGTGAGTCAGCGGCAGCTTACGAGCAGTACTTC. Residues: CASSESAAAYEQYF.

The chain recombines TRBV25-1 with TRBJ2-1; 11 nucleotides match TRBD2. The CDR3 length is 16 residues. Germline V lookup: CDR1 MGHDK, CDR2 SYGVNS. Germline trimming cut 2 bases from V and 5 bases from J; bases unmatched to any gene: 5. The CDR3, as DNA: TGTGCCAGCAGTGAAACGGGTAGCGGGAGGGACAATGAGCAGTTCTTC. The encoded protein is CASSETGSGRDNEQFF.

CDR3 coding DNA: TGCGCCAGCAGCGCCGCTGGCCTAGCGGGATCCTACGAGCAGTACTTC. It yields the protein CASSAAGLAGSYEQYF. The J gene is TRBJ2-7, the V gene TRBV5-1; 9 nucleotides align to TRBD2. The CDR3 covers 16 residues. V was pared by 4 bases and J by 1 base, with 9 bases of the junction left unmatched. CDR1 SGHRS and CDR2 YFSETQ come from the germline V gene.

The V and J genes are TRBV9 and TRBJ1-4; 9 nucleotides line up with TRBD1. This CDR3 is built from 15 residues. The V segment lost 3 bases and the J segment 4 bases; nucleotides outside the gene matches: 4. Germline loops: CDR1 SGDLS, CDR2 YYNGEE. The DNA for the CDR3 is TGTGCCAGCAGCGCGGAGACAGGGGGTAATGAAAAACTGTTTTTT. Translation gives CASSAETGGNEKLFF.

The V gene is TRBV13, the J gene TRBJ1-2; the match to TRBD1 covers 10 bases. CDR1 and CDR2 from the germline V gene are PRHDT and FYEKMQ (reference sequence). V dropped 5 bases and J dropped 7; count of bases not matched to a gene: 4. The CDR3 sequence is 13 residues long. The CDR3 bases are TGTGCCAGCAGCCGCGGACAGGGGGGTGGCTACACCTTC. Translation gives CASSRGQGGGYTF. Full variable domain (missing parts from reference TRBV13 and TRBJ1-2): AAGVIQSPRHLIKEKRETATLKCYPIPRHDTVYWYQQGPGQDPQFLISFYEKMQSDKGSIPDRFSAQQFSDYHSELNMSSLELGDSALYFCASSRGQGGGYTFGSGTRLTVV.

V and J are TRBV9 and TRBJ2-5; 7 bases align to TRBD2. This CDR3 spans 13 amino acids. After removal of 0 bases from V and 6 bases from J, the junction contained 2 bases not matched to a gene. From germline, CDR1 is SGDLS and CDR2 YYNGEE. The CDR3 reads CASSVAGGKTQYF. The CDR3, as DNA: TGTGCCAGCAGCGTAGCGGGGGGAAAGACCCAGTACTTC.

The rearrangement joins TRBV27 to TRBJ2-5, with D perhaps matching TRBD2 (6 bases). Per germline, CDR1 MNHEY and CDR2 SMNVEV (reference sequence). Trimming left V 4 bases short and J 2 bases short, with 14 bases between. The CDR3 spans 15 residues. The CDR3 DNA reads TGTGCCAGCAGTTCATCGATAGCGGTACAAGAGACCCAGTACTTC. It yields the protein CASSSSIAVQETQYF.

As concerns this clone: One end of the junction is discordant with germline, which a read error may explain. V and J are TRBV2 and TRBJ1-1; the match to TRBD1 covers 9 bases. CDR3 size: 12 residues. Per the germline V gene, CDR1 is SNHLY and CDR2 is FYNNEI. CDR3 in DNA: TGTGCCAGCAGGGAAGGACAGGGGCGAGCTTTCTTT. It codes for CASREGQGRAFF. The full variable domain, in which reference TRBV2 and TRBJ1-1 provide the parts outside the CDR3, is EPEVTQTPSHQVTQMGQEVILRCVPISNHLYFYWYRQILGQKVEFLVSFYNNEISEKSEIFDDQFSVERPDGSNFTLKIRSTKLEDSAMYFCASREGQGRAFFGQGTRLTVV.

This chain links TRBV4-2 with TRBJ2-7, with TRBD1 matching 8 bases. The CDR3 covers 13 residues. Germline V gene lookup returns CDR1 LGHNA and CDR2 YNFKEQ. V was pared by 8 bases and J by 6 bases, with 9 bases of the junction left unmatched. In DNA, the CDR3 is TGTGCCAGCTACCGGGACAGGTCGGGCGAGCAGTACTTC. This translates into CASYRDRSGEQYF.

The V gene is TRBV28, the J gene TRBJ1-5; no firm D call. Germline values: CDR1 MDHEN, CDR2 SYDVKM. The CDR3 length is 13 residues. Trimming removed 8 bases from V and 2 bases from J, with 10 bases in between. The CDR3 DNA follows: TGTGCCAGCCGCATAGTTGGCAATCAGCCCCAGCATTTT. It encodes CASRIVGNQPQHF.

This clone came up once. The chain uses TRBV6-5 and TRBJ1-1; TRBD1 aligns across 9 bases. The junction had 8 bases not matched to a gene; V was cut back by 8 bases and J by 4 bases. CDR3 length: 14 residues. The germline CDR1 and CDR2 sequences are MNHEY and SVGAGI. CDR3 DNA: TGTGCCAGCTACCACAGGGGGCCGGGCACTGAAGCTTTCTTT. Translation gives CASYHRGPGTEAFF.

The chain has TRBV9 and TRBJ2-3; possible D gene TRBD2, 5 bases. The CDR3 has 14 amino acids. In germline, CDR1 is SGDLS, CDR2 YYNGEE. With 0 bases removed from V and 4 bases from J, the gap between germline ends came to 9 bases. CDR3 loop: CASSVEGSADTQYF. CDR3 nucleotides: TGTGCCAGCAGCGTAGAGGGTAGCGCAGATACGCAGTATTTT. The entire variable domain, with the rest obtained from reference TRBV9 and TRBJ2-3, is as follows: DSGVTQTPKHLITATGQRVTLRCSPRSGDLSVYWYQQSLDQGLQFLIQYYNGEERAKGNILERFSAQQFPDLHSELNLSSLELGDSALYFCASSVEGSADTQYFGPGTRLTVL.